This T cell receptor (beta chain) was sequenced during a study of T cells in lung cancer brain metastases. Study-wide findings and caveats: Brain metastases had fewer unique productive clones than primaries (median approximately 1,600 versus 4,100).

Germline V lookup: CDR1 GTSNPN, CDR2 SVGIG (reference sequence). The CDR3 is 12 amino acids. TCRdb keeps only in-frame clones here, not all; method: immunoSEQ multiplex PCR. The sample holds 1,500 to 2,000 clones, roughly four fifths seen once. Worth noting for this clone: Its matching antigen is unknown. Mismatch with germline at one junction end may stem from a read error.

The V call is TRBV30, the J call TRBJ2-5; D is ambiguous. The specimen was tumor tissue from the primary lung tumor. This sequence originates from a man aged 65 to 85 with non-small cell lung cancer. DNA of the CDR3: TGTGCCTGGAATCTCGATTTGGAGATCCAGTACTTC. Its protein is CAWNLDLEIQYF.